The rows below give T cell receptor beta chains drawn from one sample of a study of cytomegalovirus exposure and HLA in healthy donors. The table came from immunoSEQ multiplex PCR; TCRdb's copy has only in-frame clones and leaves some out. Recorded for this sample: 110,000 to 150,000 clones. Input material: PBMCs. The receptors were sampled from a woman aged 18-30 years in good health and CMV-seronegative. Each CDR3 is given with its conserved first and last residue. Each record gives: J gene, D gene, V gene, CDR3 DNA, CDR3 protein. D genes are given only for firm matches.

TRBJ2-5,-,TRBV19,TGTGCCAGTAGTACACCGGGACTGCAAGAGACCCAGTACTTC,CASSTPGLQETQYF
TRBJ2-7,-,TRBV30,TGTGCCTGGAGTGTGGTCCCCGGAGGAGGCGAGCAGTACTTC,CAWSVVPGGGEQYF
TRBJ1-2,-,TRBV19,TGTGCCAGTAGTCCGGGGGGCATCTCGAGCTACACCTTC,CASSPGGISSYTF
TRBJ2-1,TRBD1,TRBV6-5,TGTGCCAGCAGTTACGGGACAGGAGAGTACAATGAGCAGTTCTTC,CASSYGTGEYNEQFF
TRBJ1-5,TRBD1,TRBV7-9,TGTGCCAGCAGCTCGGGACAGAGTAGCAATCAGCCCCAGCATTTT,CASSSGQSSNQPQHF
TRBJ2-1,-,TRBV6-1,TGTGCCAGCAGCTTCAGGGATAATGAGGATGAGCAGTTCTTC,CASSFRDNEDEQFF
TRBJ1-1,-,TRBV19,TGTGCCAGTAGTAAACAGGTGAACACTGAAGCTTTCTTT,CASSKQVNTEAFF
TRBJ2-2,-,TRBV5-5,TGTGCCAGCAGCTTCGACAGGCTTCCCGGGGAGCTGTTTTTT,CASSFDRLPGELFF
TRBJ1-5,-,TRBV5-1,TGCGCCAGCAGCTTGGGACCGAGGGCCAATCAGCCCCAGCATTTT,CASSLGPRANQPQHF
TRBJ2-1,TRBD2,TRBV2,TGTGCCAGCAGTCCCGGGACTAGATCGGTGGATGAGCAGTTCTTC,CASSPGTRSVDEQFF
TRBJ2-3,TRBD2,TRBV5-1,TGCGCCAGCAGCTTGGGGCTAGCGGATATCACAGATACGCAGTATTTT,CASSLGLADITDTQYF
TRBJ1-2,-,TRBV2,TGTGCCAGCACGGCAGGGATTCCTGACACCTTC,CASTAGIPDTF
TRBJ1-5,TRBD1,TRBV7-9,TGTGCCAGCAGCTCTCCGGGACAGAATCAGCCCCAGCATTTT,CASSSPGQNQPQHF
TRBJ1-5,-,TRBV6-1,TGTGCCAGCCAACAGGGCTTCTATAGCAATCAGCCCCAGCATTTT,CASQQGFYSNQPQHF
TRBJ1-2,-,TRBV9,TGTGCCAGCAGCCAAGGTCAGGGAGGGACCTATGGCTACACCTTC,CASSQGQGGTYGYTF
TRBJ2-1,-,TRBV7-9,TGTGCCATCCCGGAGGGAGCCTACAATGAGCAGTTCTTC,CAIPEGAYNEQFF
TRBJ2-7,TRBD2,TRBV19,TGTGCCAGTAGTATAGGTAGCGGGAGATCCCACGAGCAGTACTTC,CASSIGSGRSHEQYF
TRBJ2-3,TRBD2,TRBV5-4,TGTGCCAGCAGCCCCCCGGGGGGAGATACGCAGTATTTT,CASSPPGGDTQYF
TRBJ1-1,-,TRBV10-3,TGTGCCATCAGTGACTCGGGAGCGAACACTGAAGCTTTCTTT,CAISDSGANTEAFF
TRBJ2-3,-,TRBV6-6,TGTGCCAGCAGTTATCTCGGACTCACAGATACGCAGTATTTT,CASSYLGLTDTQYF
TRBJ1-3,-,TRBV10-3,TGTGCCATCAGTGAGCTTAGCTCTGGAAACACCATATATTTT,CAISELSSGNTIYF
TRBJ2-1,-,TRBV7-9,TGTGCCAGCAGCCCAGAGGGGGAGTGGAGTTGGGCTGAGCAGTTCTTC,CASSPEGEWSWAEQFF
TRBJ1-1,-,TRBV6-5,TGTGCCCGCAGTTACTCCGGGGGAAGGGGTGAAGCTTTCTTT,CARSYSGGRGEAFF
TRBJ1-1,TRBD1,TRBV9,TGTGCCAGCAGCGTAGAAGGACAGGGGGCGACCACTGAAGCTTTCTTT,CASSVEGQGATTEAFF
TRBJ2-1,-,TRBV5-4,TGTGCCAGCAGCTTGGTTGACAGCCAAAGGCAGTTCTTC,CASSLVDSQRQFF
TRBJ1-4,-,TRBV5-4,TGTGCCAGCAGCTTGGACACGCTCAATGAAAAACTGTTTTTT,CASSLDTLNEKLFF
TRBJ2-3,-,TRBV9,TGTGCCAGCAGCGTAAGCGACCCTAGCACAGATACGCAGTATTTT,CASSVSDPSTDTQYF